The T cell receptor beta chain under discussion was sequenced for a study of cytomegalovirus exposure and HLA in healthy donors. Notes on the study in general: Associated with HLA alleles at 0.05 false discovery rate in a later analysis were approximately 17,000 TCR beta sequences. Reportedly, a later analysis found an Asian-associated ancestry cluster had fewer N-insertions than the roughly 630-donor mean.

As for this clone: No antigen is known for it.

Use of 60 Vbeta and 13 Jbeta primers characterized the PCR. Profiling relied on immunoSEQ multiplex PCR, and the TCRdb table lists in-frame clones only, not all of them. The table has fewer than 200,000 clones, under 75% seen once. The germline V gene has CDR1 SEHNR and CDR2 FQNEAQ (reference sequence). V was clipped by 3 bases and J by 6 bases, with 12 bases between them. CDR3 size: 14 residues. The sample consisted of PBMCs. This TCR came from a man aged 35-49 years in good health and CMV-seropositive. This rearrangement joins TRBV7-9 to TRBJ1-5, with a possible D match to TRBD1 (5 bases). The CDR3 DNA follows: TGTGCCAGCAGCTTTGGGGCTGTGGGTCAGCCCCAGCATTTT. Its translation is CASSFGAVGQPQHF.